The clone carrying this T cell receptor (beta chain) came up many times. Its antigen is undetermined. For TCR beta, libraries came from iRepertoire HTBI primers and Arm-PCR of CDR3 regions. TCRdb fed the multiplex PCR reads into MiXCR, producing one record per CDR3 protein. The sample lists roughly 500,000 distinct CDR3 sequences, 12% to 15% seen once, with about a sixth in the top ten. This entry belongs to a study of regulatory T cells in long-lasting Graves disease. V was clipped by 1 base and J by 1 base, with 8 bases between them. This CDR3 has 14 residues. The germline V gene has CDR1 SGDLS and CDR2 YYNGEE. The study's findings and limits: Favored gene segments in persistent disease were TRBV28, TRBJ1-2 and TRBJ2-5.

The time point: newly diagnosed GD, antithyroid drugs for less than 3 months. The TCR library used RNA extracted from PBMCs. Patients of an endocrinology department in Xi'an, China, were included. Staff took around 9 milliliters of peripheral blood and put it into EDTA tubes. These data are also associated with another study on T cells in Graves' hyperthyroidism and ophthalmopathy. That report adds: In the first-round RT-PCR of the TCR CDR3, the HTBI primer set was used.

The chain couples TRBV9 to TRBJ1-1; no clear D gene. The source was peripheral blood mononuclear cells (PBMCs), collected at new diagnosis, from a patient treated with antithyroid drugs. This sequence was found in a woman between 50 and 59 years old with Graves disease. CDR3 nucleotides: TGTGCCAGCAGCGTATCCGAATCGAACACTGAAGCTTTCTTT. Translation: CASSVSESNTEAFF.